This T cell receptor beta chain was identified during a study of human T cells and chemical hapten exposure. Time point of the sample: patch test 2, 6 weeks after DPC sensitization. The treatment is: therapeutic diphenylcyclopropenone sensitization with weekly scalp DPC. Study observations and caveats: Versus controls, significantly more large CDR3 similarity clusters arose from expanded TCRs.

TCRdb processed the RACE reads anew with MiXCR; each CDR3 protein has one entry. The table records 350,000 to 400,000 distinct CDR3 sequences, just under 6.5% of them present only once. The CDR3 loop spans 12 amino acids. The V end was cut by 4 bases, the J end by 9 bases, with 10 bases between. The germline V gene encodes CDR1 SGHVS and CDR2 FQNEAQ. This clonotype was counted many times. Its antigen is not known. The receptor was derived from a woman between 18 and 29 years old with alopecia areata. Some clones in this sample may be carry-over from other donors' samples. Sequencing used whole blood, obtained in connection with sensitization to the hapten diphenylcyclopropenone (DPC). The rearrangement links TRBV7-8 to TRBJ2-1; no definite D call. The CDR3 DNA sequence: TGTGCCAGCAGCTCCCCTTTGGGTGAGCAGTTCTTC. It translates to CASSSPLGEQFF.